The rows below give T cell receptor beta chains drawn from one sample of a study of identical twins. MiXCR, applied by TCRdb to the 5' RACE reads, yields one record per CDR3 protein. This table has 1.5 million or so distinct CDR3 sequences, under 35% appearing once. The sample comprised cord blood. These receptors all stem from a newborn girl in good health. Both conserved end residues are part of each CDR3. A D gene is named only where the DNA matches it firmly. A row's size may be missing; if present it is once, few, many or a size class.

few	15	TRBV30	NA	TRBJ1-2	CAWSVTGARNYGYTF	TGTGCCTGGAGTGTAACCGGAGCCCGAAACTATGGCTACACCTTC
NA	16	TRBV30	NA	TRBJ1-2	CAWSSQVWGANYGYTF	TGTGCCTGGAGTTCCCAGGTGTGGGGGGCTAACTATGGCTACACCTTC
NA	15	TRBV12-3/TRBV12-4	NA	TRBJ2-7	CASSLEFLGPYEQYF	TGTGCCAGCAGTTTAGAATTTCTCGGTCCTTACGAGCAGTACTTC
few	13	TRBV29-1	TRBD2	TRBJ2-3	CSVRMRGTDTQYF	TGCAGCGTTCGAATGCGGGGGACAGATACGCAGTATTTT
many	12	TRBV2	NA	TRBJ2-7	CASSEGAYEQYF	TGTGCCAGCAGTGAAGGGGCCTACGAGCAGTACTTC
few	15	TRBV27	NA	TRBJ1-6	CASRRGGALNSPLHF	TGTGCCAGCCGTAGGGGGGGGGCTCTAAATTCACCCCTCCACTTT
many	13	TRBV10-3	NA	TRBJ2-3	CAIRAGLTDTQYF	TGTGCCATCAGAGCAGGTCTTACAGATACGCAGTATTTT
few	13	TRBV2	NA	TRBJ1-2	CASSPDQGIGYTF	TGTGCCAGCAGTCCCGATCAGGGGATTGGCTACACCTTC
NA	15	TRBV19	TRBD1	TRBJ1-1	CASSRPDRLNTEAFF	TGTGCCAGTAGTAGACCGGACAGGCTGAACACTGAAGCTTTCTTT
few	16	TRBV5-1	NA	TRBJ1-2	CASSLRSASANYGYTF	TGCGCCAGCAGCTTGAGGTCAGCCTCAGCTAACTATGGCTACACCTTC
NA	15	TRBV7-2	TRBD1	TRBJ1-2	CASSPTDRGMYGYTF	TGTGCCAGCAGCCCCACGGACAGGGGGATGTATGGCTACACCTTC
NA	17	TRBV20-1	NA	TRBJ1-5	CSAILDKGLYSNQPQHF	TGCAGTGCTATACTCGACAAGGGGCTTTATAGCAATCAGCCCCAGCATTTT
NA	19	TRBV27	TRBD2	TRBJ2-1	CASSRTSGRIMSSYNEQFF	TGTGCCAGCAGCCGGACTAGCGGGAGGATCATGAGCTCCTACAATGAGCAGTTCTTC
NA	16	TRBV20-1	TRBD1	TRBJ2-7	CSANYRGESSYNEQYF	TGCAGTGCTAACTACAGGGGCGAGAGCTCCTACAATGAGCAGTACTTC
NA	19	TRBV7-9	NA	TRBJ2-1	CAKPEAAGEEARSYNEQFF	TGTGCGAAGCCTGAAGCAGCTGGGGAGGAGGCACGGTCGTACAATGAGCAGTTCTTC
few	17	TRBV2	NA	TRBJ2-1	CASRDETGVDFYNEQFF	TGTGCCAGCAGAGACGAAACCGGAGTCGATTTCTACAATGAGCAGTTCTTC